This T cell receptor (beta chain) derives from a study of human T cells and chemical hapten exposure. Across the study: Variability of per-sample TCR yields stemmed mainly from small differences in pooled library volume. General observations from the study: Versus controls, significantly more large CDR3 similarity clusters arose from expanded TCRs.

Each CDR3 protein gets one entry after TCRdb re-called the RACE reads with MiXCR. The table lists about 190,000 distinct CDR3 sequences, about 22% of them singletons. Time point defined: patch test 3, about 24 weeks after DPC sensitization. Treatment noted: therapeutic diphenylcyclopropenone sensitization with weekly scalp DPC. V was clipped by 9 bases and J by 3 bases; unmatched bases: 7. The germline gives CDR1 ENHRY, CDR2 SYGVKD. The CDR3 is made up of 15 amino acids. Note on this clonotype: The antigen is undetermined.

This sequence joins TRBV10-3 and TRBJ2-2; TRBD1 matches 10 bases. The sequence was obtained from a middle-aged woman with alopecia areata. Some clones in this sample may be carry-over from other donors' samples. The sample was whole blood, taken in connection with sensitization to the hapten diphenylcyclopropenone (DPC). In nucleotides, the CDR3 is TGTGCCATGGGAAAGACAGGGGGCGACACCGGGGAGCTGTTTTTT. Amino acids: CAMGKTGGDTGELFF.